These 10 T cell receptor beta chains originate from one sample sequenced in a study of blood T cell repertoires in COVID-19. Some clones are missing from TCRdb's copy, which holds only in-frame ones; the method was immunoSEQ multiplex PCR. This table holds roughly 450,000 clones, about nine tenths found once. Specimen: PBMCs or T cells enriched from blood (not recorded which). The receptors come from a man between 18 and 29 years old who had recovered from COVID-19.

This chain links TRBV30 with TRBJ1-6, with 8 bases matching TRBD1. CDR3 length equals 15 residues. Per the germline V gene, CDR1 is GTSNPN and CDR2 is SVGIG (reference sequence). V dropped 4 bases and J dropped 10; count of bases not matched to a gene: 12. CDR3: CAWKKPGQVQSPLHF. CDR3 nucleotide sequence: TGTGCCTGGAAAAAACCGGGACAGGTTCAATCACCCCTCCACTTT.

The genes are TRBV2 and TRBJ1-2; 10 nucleotides match TRBD1. CDR3 length: 14 amino acids. The germline gives CDR1 SNHLY, CDR2 FYNNEI. Germline trimming cut 3 bases from V and 8 bases from J; bases unmatched to any gene: 6. In DNA form, the CDR3 reads TGTGCCAGCAGTGAGAGACAGGGGGCGATCGGCTACACCTTC. Protein product: CASSERQGAIGYTF.

J is TRBJ1-5 and V is TRBV5-1, with TRBD1 identical over 7 bases. The CDR3 is made up of 13 amino acids. The V gene end was trimmed by 2 bases and the J gene end by 8 bases; junction bases not matched to a gene: 4. Germline lookup yields CDR1 SGHRS and CDR2 YFSETQ. CDR3 coding DNA: TGCGCCAGCAGCTTTGAGGGGGCTGAGCCCCAGCATTTT. Protein sequence: CASSFEGAEPQHF.

The J gene is TRBJ2-1, the V gene TRBV5-8; perhaps TRBD2 as D (5 bases). Germline CDR1 and CDR2: SGHTS and YDEGEE. The CDR3 consists of 14 residues. Trimming left V 2 bases short and J 4 bases short, with 10 bases between. In DNA form, the CDR3 reads TGTGCCAGCAGCTTTGAAGACTATTACAATGAGCAGTTCTTC. It yields the protein CASSFEDYYNEQFF.

The chain is built from TRBV4-1 and TRBJ2-7, with 7 bases matching TRBD2. There are 15 residues in the CDR3. V lost 7 bases, J lost 3 bases, and 12 bases stayed unmatched. Germline assignment: CDR1 MGHRA and CDR2 YSYEKL. In DNA form, the CDR3 reads TGCGCCAGCACCCCTAGTGGGGGGGGATTCTACGAGCAGTACTTC. Translating it yields CASTPSGGGFYEQYF.

V and J are TRBV3-1 (or the pseudogene TRBV3-2) and TRBJ1-2, with no clear D. The length of the CDR3 is 15 residues. Between the trimmed V and J ends, which lost 0 bases and 5 bases, there was a span of 13 bases. Looked up from germline, CDR1 is LGHDT and CDR2 is YNNKEL (reference sequence). Here the CDR3 reads CASSQDGSGKYGYTF. CDR3 sequence (DNA): TGTGCCAGCAGCCAAGATGGGTCGGGTAAGTATGGCTACACCTTC.

V is TRBV27 and J is TRBJ2-3, with a possible D match to TRBD2 (5 bases). Germline V lookup: CDR1 MNHEY, CDR2 SMNVEV (reference sequence). Trimming shortened V by 6 bases and J by 7 bases, and 14 bases separated the two germline ends. The CDR3 has 13 residues. The CDR3 loop is CASRHHTSYTQYF. The CDR3 nucleotides read TGTGCCAGCAGGCATCATACTAGTTATACGCAGTATTTT.

This chain uses TRBV29-1 with TRBJ1-4, with a weak D call TRBD1 (6 bases). CDR1 and CDR2 (germline): SQVTM, ANQGSEA. Trimming took off 7 bases at V and 12 bases at J, with 18 bases between the two ends. The CDR3 runs to 12 residues. CDR3 sequence: CSASRLGAELFF. Written as DNA, the CDR3 is TGCAGCGCTTCTAGGCTGGGGGCGGAACTGTTTTTT.

This chain uses TRBV7-2 with TRBJ1-5; D is uncertain. This CDR3 is 13 amino acids long. The V end was cut by 5 bases, the J end by 2 bases, with 7 bases between. Per germline, CDR1 SGHTA and CDR2 FQGNSA. CDR3 bases: TGTGCCAGCAGCCAACAACGCAATCAGCCCCAGCATTTT. Protein: CASSQQRNQPQHF. Complete variable domain (other parts from reference TRBV7-2 and TRBJ1-5): GAGVSQSPSNKVTEKGKDVELRCDPISGHTALYWYRQSLGQGLEFLIYFQGNSAPDKSGLPSDRFSAERTGGSVSTLTIQRTQQEDSAVYLCASSQQRNQPQHFGDGTRLSIL.

J is TRBJ1-2 and V is TRBV3-1 (or the pseudogene TRBV3-2); TRBD1 matches 7 bases. The CDR3 sequence is 13 residues long. CDR1 and CDR2 from the germline V gene are LGHDT and YNNKEL (reference sequence). V lost 4 bases and J lost 6; bases outside the gene matches: 5. The CDR3 spells CASSPRQGDGYTF. The DNA of the CDR3 is TGTGCCAGCAGCCCGAGACAGGGCGATGGCTACACCTTC.